This T cell receptor (beta chain) was found in a study of T cell repertoires in cytomegalovirus infection. Study-wide context: Indications came from public TCR beta signatures; they pointed to CMV infection and to a matching HLA type. Study-wide findings and caveats: Across the ex vivo response, the dominant clonotypes were HLA-C-restricted CMV-specific TCR beta clonotypes. Adding up the frequency of public TCR beta families identified people who carried CMV plus the relevant HLA.

Germline lookup yields CDR1 SGHTA and CDR2 FQGNSA. This CDR3 comprises 15 residues. Trimming pared 0 bases from V and 6 bases from J, leaving 15 bases between. TCRdb reprocessed the reads via MiXCR and lists one record per CDR3 protein. The sample shows fewer than 400,000 distinct CDR3 sequences, 15% to 20% of them seen only once. This clonotype has a count of ten or more. Its specificity is unknown. The TCR was taken from a human donor in good health (CMV status not recorded). Some clones in this sample may be carry-over from other donors' samples. Material for sequencing was PBMCs. The genes are TRBV7-2 and TRBJ2-7; either TRBD1 or TRBD2 may supply D (5 bases each). The CDR3 loop reads CASSLAPVTRGEQYF. The DNA for the CDR3 is TGTGCCAGCAGCTTAGCCCCGGTCACGAGGGGCGAGCAGTACTTC.